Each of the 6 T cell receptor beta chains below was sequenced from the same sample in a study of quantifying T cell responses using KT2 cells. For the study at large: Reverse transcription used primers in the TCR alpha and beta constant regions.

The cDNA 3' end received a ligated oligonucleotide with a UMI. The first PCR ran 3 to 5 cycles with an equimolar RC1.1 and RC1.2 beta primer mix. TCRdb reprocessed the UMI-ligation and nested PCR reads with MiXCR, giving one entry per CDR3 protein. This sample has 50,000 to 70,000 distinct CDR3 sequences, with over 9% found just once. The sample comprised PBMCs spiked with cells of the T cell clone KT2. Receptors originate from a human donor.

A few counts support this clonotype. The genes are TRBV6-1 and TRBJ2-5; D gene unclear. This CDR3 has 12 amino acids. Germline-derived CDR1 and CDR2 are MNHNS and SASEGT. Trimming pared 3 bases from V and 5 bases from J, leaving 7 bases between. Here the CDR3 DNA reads TGTGCCAGCAGTGATTTCGGGGAGACCCAGTACTTC. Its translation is CASSDFGETQYF.

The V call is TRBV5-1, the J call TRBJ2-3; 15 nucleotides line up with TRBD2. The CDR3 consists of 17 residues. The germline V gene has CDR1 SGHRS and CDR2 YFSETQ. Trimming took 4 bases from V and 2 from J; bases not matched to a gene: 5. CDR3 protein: CASSMGLAGGNTDTQYF. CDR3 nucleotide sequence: TGCGCCAGCAGCATGGGACTAGCGGGGGGTAACACAGATACGCAGTATTTT.

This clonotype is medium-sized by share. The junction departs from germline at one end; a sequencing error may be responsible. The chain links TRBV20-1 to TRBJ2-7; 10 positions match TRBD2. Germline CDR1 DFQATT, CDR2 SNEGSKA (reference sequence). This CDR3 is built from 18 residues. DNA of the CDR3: TGCAGTGCTAGAGATTTCGCTAGCGGGAGTGCAGAATCCTCCGAGCAGTACTTC. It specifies CSARDFASGSAESSEQYF.

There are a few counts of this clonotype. CDR3: CASSLGDFEQFF. The CDR3 coding sequence is TGTGCCAGCAGCTTGGGAGATTTTGAGCAGTTCTTC. The genes are TRBV5-6 and TRBJ2-1; no clear D. Trimming removed 0 bases from V and 9 bases from J, with 7 bases in between. CDR3 length equals 12 residues. In germline, CDR1 is SGHDT, CDR2 YYEEEE.

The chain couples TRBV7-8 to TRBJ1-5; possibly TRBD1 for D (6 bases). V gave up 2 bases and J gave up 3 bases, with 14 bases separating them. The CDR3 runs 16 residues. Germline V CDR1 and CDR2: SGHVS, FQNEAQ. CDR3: CASSLFGQWVNQPQHF. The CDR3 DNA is TGTGCCAGCAGCTTATTCGGACAGTGGGTCAATCAGCCCCAGCATTTT.

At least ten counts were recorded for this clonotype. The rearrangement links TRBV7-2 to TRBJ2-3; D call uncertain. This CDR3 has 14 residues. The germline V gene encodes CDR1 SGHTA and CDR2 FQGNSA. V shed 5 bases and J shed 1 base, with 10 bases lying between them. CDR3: CASSPGPRTDTQYF. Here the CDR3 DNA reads TGTGCCAGCAGCCCCGGACCCCGCACAGATACGCAGTATTTT.